Below, one T cell receptor beta chain is given with its context. V lost 4 bases, J lost 7 bases, and 10 bases lay in between. This CDR3 region has 12 residues. CDR1 is MGHDK, CDR2 SYGVNS, per germline. The data derive from a study of T cells in Graves' hyperthyroidism and ophthalmopathy. Thyroid ultrasound and orbital computed tomography, with clinical symptoms and serum thyroxine and TRAb, informed diagnoses. TCR beta CDR3 regions were amplified from RNA transcripts. Initially, a first-round RT-PCR of the TCR CDR3 employed the HTBI primer set. TCRdb ran MiXCR on the multiplex PCR reads and lists one entry per CDR3 protein. The repertoire holds under 700,000 distinct CDR3 sequences, with about 45% as singletons.

The sequenced sample consisted of peripheral blood or thyroid tissue (not recorded which). The receptor was isolated from a woman aged 18-29 years with Graves' hyperthyroidism. J is TRBJ1-2 and V is TRBV25-1; tentative D call: TRBD1 (5 bases). CDR3 nucleotide sequence: TGTGCCAGCAGTGGGTCCAGGGTTGGCTACACCTTC. Translation gives CASSGSRVGYTF.